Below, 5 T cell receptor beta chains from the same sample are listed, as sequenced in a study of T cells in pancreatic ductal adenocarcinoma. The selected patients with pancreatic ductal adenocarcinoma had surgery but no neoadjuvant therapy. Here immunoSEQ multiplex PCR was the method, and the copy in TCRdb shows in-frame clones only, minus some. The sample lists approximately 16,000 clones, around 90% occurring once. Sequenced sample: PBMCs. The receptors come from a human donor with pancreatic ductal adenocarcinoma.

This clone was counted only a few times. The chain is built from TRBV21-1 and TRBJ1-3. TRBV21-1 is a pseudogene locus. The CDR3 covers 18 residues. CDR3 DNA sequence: TGTGCCAGCAGCAAGGGGGTGGAAGGGCAGAGCTCTGGAAACACCATATATTTT. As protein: CASSKGVEGQSSGNTIYF.

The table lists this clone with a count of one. The DNA of the CDR3 is TGTGCCAGCCGCCTGGGGACTTTCAAGGGCGAGCAGTACTTC. It specifies CASRLGTFKGEQYF. This chain uses TRBV28 with TRBJ2-7; maybe TRBD2 (6 bases). V dropped 8 bases and J dropped 6 bases, with 20 bases sitting between them. The CDR3 is 14 residues long. From germline, CDR1 is MDHEN and CDR2 SYDVKM.

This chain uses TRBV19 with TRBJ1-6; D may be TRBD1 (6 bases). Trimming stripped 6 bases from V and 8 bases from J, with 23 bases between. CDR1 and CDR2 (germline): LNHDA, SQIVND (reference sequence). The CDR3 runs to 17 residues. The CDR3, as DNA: TGTGCCAGTAGCGAGTCCGGGACAAAAAGTAGGTATTCACCCCTCCACTTT. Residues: CASSESGTKSRYSPLHF.

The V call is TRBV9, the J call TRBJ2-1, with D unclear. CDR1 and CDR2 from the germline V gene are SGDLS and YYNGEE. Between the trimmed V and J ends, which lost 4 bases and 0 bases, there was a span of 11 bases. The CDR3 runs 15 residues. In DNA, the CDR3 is TGTGCCAGCAGCCCCCAACCTAGCTCCTACAATGAGCAGTTCTTC. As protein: CASSPQPSSYNEQFF.

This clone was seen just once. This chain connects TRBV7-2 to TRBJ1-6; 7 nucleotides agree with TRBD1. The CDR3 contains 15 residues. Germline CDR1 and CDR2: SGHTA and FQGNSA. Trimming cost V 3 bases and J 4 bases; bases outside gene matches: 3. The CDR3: CASSFGQDYNSPLHF. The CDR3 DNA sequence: TGTGCCAGCAGCTTCGGACAGGATTATAATTCACCCCTCCACTTT.